A selection of T cell receptor beta chains follows, all from one sample in a study of cytomegalovirus exposure and HLA in healthy donors. Libraries were prepared by immunoSEQ multiplex PCR; TCRdb keeps only in-frame clonotypes and omits some of them. Among some 150,000 clones listed, around four fifths were seen once. Material: PBMCs. These TCRs come from a man in his fifties in good health and CMV-seropositive. Each CDR3 is given with its conserved first and last residue. Fields, in order: clone size, V gene, D gene, CDR3 length, J gene, CDR3 DNA, CDR3 protein. The D gene is left open where the match is weak. Clone size appears in some rows only: once, few, many, or a class for an expanded clone.

clone size: -; V gene: TRBV27; D gene: -; CDR3 length: 13; J gene: TRBJ1-2; CDR3 DNA: TGTGCCAGCAGTTTTTTCAGACAGGAAGGCTACACCTTC; CDR3 protein: CASSFFRQEGYTF
clone size: -; V gene: TRBV28; D gene: -; CDR3 length: 14; J gene: TRBJ1-1; CDR3 DNA: TGTGCCAGCATTCCTGCGAAGGGGTGGACTGAAGCTTTCTTT; CDR3 protein: CASIPAKGWTEAFF
clone size: few; V gene: TRBV5-1; D gene: TRBD2; CDR3 length: 17; J gene: TRBJ2-5; CDR3 DNA: TGCGCCAGCAGCCCAAAGACTAGCGGGAGCATGGGAGAGACCCAGTACTTC; CDR3 protein: CASSPKTSGSMGETQYF
clone size: -; V gene: TRBV7-9; D gene: -; CDR3 length: 15; J gene: TRBJ2-5; CDR3 DNA: TGTTCCAGCAGTTTAACCCTCCGGGACTCTGGGACCCAGTACTTC; CDR3 protein: CSSSLTLRDSGTQYF
clone size: few; V gene: TRBV9; D gene: -; CDR3 length: 14; J gene: TRBJ2-1; CDR3 DNA: TGTGCCAGCAGCGTAGAACAGGCTCACAATGAGCAGTTCTTC; CDR3 protein: CASSVEQAHNEQFF
clone size: -; V gene: TRBV25-1; D gene: TRBD1; CDR3 length: 12; J gene: TRBJ1-5; CDR3 DNA: TGTGCCAGCACGACAGGGCATCAGCCCCAGCATTTT; CDR3 protein: CASTTGHQPQHF
clone size: few; V gene: TRBV5-6; D gene: -; CDR3 length: 12; J gene: TRBJ2-4; CDR3 DNA: TGTGCCAGCAGTCAGGGGATAAACATTCAGTACTTC; CDR3 protein: CASSQGINIQYF
clone size: -; V gene: TRBV6-6; D gene: -; CDR3 length: 15; J gene: TRBJ1-2; CDR3 DNA: TGTGCCAGCAGTTATAGGGGCCGAGTAGACTATGGCTACACCTTC; CDR3 protein: CASSYRGRVDYGYTF
clone size: -; V gene: TRBV4-3; D gene: -; CDR3 length: 13; J gene: TRBJ2-3; CDR3 DNA: TGCGCCAGCAGCCAAGCCTCAGCAGATACGCAGTATTTT; CDR3 protein: CASSQASADTQYF
clone size: -; V gene: TRBV28; D gene: -; CDR3 length: 20; J gene: TRBJ1-1; CDR3 DNA: TGTGCCAGCAGTTCCTTTTCTACCCAGGCTATAAAGTCCTTGAACACTGAAGCTTTCTTT; CDR3 protein: CASSSFSTQAIKSLNTEAFF
clone size: -; V gene: TRBV5-8; D gene: TRBD1; CDR3 length: 15; J gene: TRBJ2-7; CDR3 DNA: TGTGCCAGCAGCCTACCGGGACAGACCAAGTACGAGCAGTACTTC; CDR3 protein: CASSLPGQTKYEQYF
clone size: -; V gene: TRBV11-2; D gene: -; CDR3 length: 13; J gene: TRBJ1-4; CDR3 DNA: TGTGCCAGCCCGAACACATGGCGGGAAAAACTGTTTTTT; CDR3 protein: CASPNTWREKLFF
clone size: -; V gene: TRBV15; D gene: -; CDR3 length: 15; J gene: TRBJ1-2; CDR3 DNA: TGTGCCACCAGCTCGAGGCGGGGTTCGTCTAATGGCTACACCTTC; CDR3 protein: CATSSRRGSSNGYTF
clone size: -; V gene: TRBV6-5; D gene: -; CDR3 length: 11; J gene: TRBJ2-7; CDR3 DNA: TGTGCCAGCCGGGGGGCTTACGAGCAGTACTTC; CDR3 protein: CASRGAYEQYF
clone size: -; V gene: TRBV7-7; D gene: TRBD1; CDR3 length: 16; J gene: TRBJ2-2; CDR3 DNA: TGTGCTAGCAGCTCCCCCCAGGGGGCGGACACCGGGGAGCTGTTTTTT; CDR3 protein: CASSSPQGADTGELFF
clone size: once; V gene: TRBV5-5; D gene: TRBD2; CDR3 length: 17; J gene: TRBJ2-3; CDR3 DNA: TGTGCCAGCAGGCGACTAGCGGGAGGGCCGGTGGCAGATACGCAGTATTTT; CDR3 protein: CASRRLAGGPVADTQYF
clone size: -; V gene: TRBV7-3; D gene: TRBD1; CDR3 length: 15; J gene: TRBJ1-4; CDR3 DNA: TGTGCCAGCAGCCCCGGCCGGGACAGGAATGAAAAACTGTTTTTT; CDR3 protein: CASSPGRDRNEKLFF
clone size: -; V gene: TRBV5-4; D gene: -; CDR3 length: 13; J gene: TRBJ1-1; CDR3 DNA: TGTGCCAGCAGCCGAACGGGGGGCACTGAAGCTTTCTTT; CDR3 protein: CASSRTGGTEAFF